This T cell receptor beta chain was captured by sequencing in a study of T cells in Graves' hyperthyroidism and ophthalmopathy (dated by TCRdb to the late 2010s). At the level of the whole study: Peripheral blood was sampled at the time of initial diagnosis, prior to any treatment. According to the paper, TCR Vbeta CDR3 sequencing was carried out on 135 peripheral blood samples, which came from 40 to 45 ophthalmopathy, approximately 72 hyperthyroidism and about 17 progressor patients. Thyroid tissue and blood T-cell repertoires from six or seven Graves' hyperthyroidism patients were also compared in the study. Whether ophthalmopathy could be predicted prospectively was tested in an independent validation cohort made up of under 20 hyperthyroidism patients plus 17 patients who later progressed to ophthalmopathy. TCR V-J signatures able to tell the groups apart were searched for in a discovery cohort of 90 to 100 patients, of whom under 45 had Graves' ophthalmopathy and some 60 had stable Graves' hyperthyroidism. Following sampling, methimazole starting at 30 mg daily was given to hyperthyroidism patients, and high-dose intravenous methylprednisolone was given to ophthalmopathy patients. The 75 to 100 discovery patients were randomly divided into training and test sets at a 7:3 ratio.

General findings and caveats noted by the study authors: Most expanded thyroid clonotypes (frequency above 0.001) were also detected in blood, suggesting blood repertoires may reflect thyroid immune responses. In cross-validation, a model built on a 13 V-J signature told ophthalmopathy apart from stable hyperthyroidism with 85% to 90% sensitivity and about 81% specificity, and in testing the same model reached 80%/75%. Sample size was not statistically predetermined, and blinding of investigators to group allocation was not performed. In validation, the model predicted progression to ophthalmopathy with roughly 66% sensitivity and 72% to 75% specificity, a median of around 6.6 months before onset.

The CDR3 contains 13 residues, cysteine and phenylalanine counted. The entry retains the CDR3 DNA only, 39 bases that are in frame from base 1. The germline ends are 10 bases apart after V is trimmed by 2 bases and J by 3 bases. The germline V gene encodes CDR1 SQVTM and CDR2 ANQGSEA. TCR beta CDR3 regions were amplified from RNA transcripts. A first-round RT-PCR of the TCR CDR3 used the HTBI primer set with the Qiagen OneStep RT-PCR kit. A second multiplex PCR round built the libraries, followed by size selection and purification. Sequencing of the libraries was done on an Illumina HiSeq2000 using paired-end 100 bp reads. As for the original processing: SOAPnuke was used to process the raw data, with reads discarded if the reads contained adapters or uncalled bases, had a mean Phred below 15, or lacked an exact constant-primer or identifier match. High-quality paired reads were merged using COPE v1.2.5, and each unique nucleotide sequence was defined as a clonotype. MiTCR v1.1 was used to align clonotypes to the IMGT TRBV, TRBD and TRBJ reference segments. Only V-J combinations with frequency above 0.0001, covering about 99% of repertoires, were analysed. The TCS score was defined as the ratio of F50 (clonal expansion) to E x V (chaos), calculated using BLOSUM62-based TCRdist between CDR3 peptides within each V-J. Welch's t-statistics and random forest reduced fewer than 600 V-J features to some 14, which were used in a naive Bayes classifier (R e1071). TCRdb applied fastp at Q25 and MiXCR to the public reads, then kept only in-frame beta chains. Identical CDR3 protein sequences are pooled into one entry, listed with their most common genes and DNA. These V and J calls originate from TCRdb's pipeline instead of the authors' own analysis. For this sample the table gives about 250,000 distinct CDR3 sequences, of which approximately 23% were detected only once. Clones ranked in the top ten supply roughly 40% of the sample.

Ophthalmopathy patients had moderately to severely active disease, with a Clinical Activity Score of 3 or more, a NOSPECS grade of 4 or more, and a disease duration of less than 3 months. Patients with uncontrolled infections, other autoimmune diseases, pregnancy or lactation were excluded. Diagnoses were established on the basis of clinical symptoms, serum thyroxine and TRAb, thyroid ultrasound, and orbital computed tomography. PBMCs were isolated from about 9.2 ml of fresh peripheral blood by Ficoll-Paque density gradient centrifugation. Total RNA was extracted using Trizol reagent, and RNA quality was assessed on an Agilent 2100 Bioanalyzer. Many counts were recorded for this clonotype. Its specific antigen is unknown. No much larger clonotype is one base removed from it; base qualities were not supplied.

This TCR was recovered from a woman aged 40 to 50 with Graves' ophthalmopathy. The V and J genes are TRBV29-1 and TRBJ1-1, with an unclear D gene assignment. Sequenced material: blood. The sequenced DNA is TGCAGCGTTGAAAAAGGTGTGGACACTGAAGCTTTCTTT. Its amino acids are CSVEKGVDTEAFF.